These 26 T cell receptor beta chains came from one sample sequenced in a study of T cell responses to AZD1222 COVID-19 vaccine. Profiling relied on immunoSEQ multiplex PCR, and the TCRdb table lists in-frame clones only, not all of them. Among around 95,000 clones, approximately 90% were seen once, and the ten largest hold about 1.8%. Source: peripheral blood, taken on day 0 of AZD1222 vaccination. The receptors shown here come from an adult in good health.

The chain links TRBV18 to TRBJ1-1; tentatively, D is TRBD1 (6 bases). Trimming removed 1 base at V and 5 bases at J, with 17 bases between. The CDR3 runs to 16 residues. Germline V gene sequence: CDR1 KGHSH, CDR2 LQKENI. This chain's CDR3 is CASSPRDGTRGTEAFF. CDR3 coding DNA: TGTGCCAGCTCACCACGTGACGGGACAAGGGGGACTGAAGCTTTCTTT. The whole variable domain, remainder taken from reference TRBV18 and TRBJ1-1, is NAGVMQNPRHLVRRRGQEARLRCSPMKGHSHVYWYRQLPEEGLKFMVYLQKENIIDESGMPKERFSAEFPKEGPSILRIQQVVRGDSAAYFCASSPRDGTRGTEAFFGQGTRLTVV.

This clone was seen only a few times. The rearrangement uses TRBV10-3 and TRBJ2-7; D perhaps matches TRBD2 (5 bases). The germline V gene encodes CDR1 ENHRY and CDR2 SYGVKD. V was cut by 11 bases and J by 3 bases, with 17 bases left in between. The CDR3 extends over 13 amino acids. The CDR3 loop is CAAAVAGDYEQYF. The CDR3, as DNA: TGTGCCGCCGCGGTTGCGGGCGACTACGAGCAGTACTTC.

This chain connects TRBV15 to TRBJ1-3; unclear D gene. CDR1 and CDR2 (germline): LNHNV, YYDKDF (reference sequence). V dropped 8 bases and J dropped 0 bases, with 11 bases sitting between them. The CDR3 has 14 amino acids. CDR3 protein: CATGEPTSGNTIYF. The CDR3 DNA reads TGTGCCACCGGCGAACCCACCTCTGGAAACACCATATATTTT.

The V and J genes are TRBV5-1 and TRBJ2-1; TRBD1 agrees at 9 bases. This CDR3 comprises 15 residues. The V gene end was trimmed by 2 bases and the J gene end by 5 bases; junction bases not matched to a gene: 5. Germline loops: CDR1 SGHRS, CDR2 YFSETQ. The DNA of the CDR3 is TGCGCCAGCAGCTTAGGGGGACAGGGTCACAATGAGCAGTTCTTC. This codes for CASSLGGQGHNEQFF.

The CDR3 DNA sequence: TGTGCCAGCAGTTTAGTTACCCTCGGACAGGGTGGCGGCTACACCTTC. This translates into CASSLVTLGQGGGYTF. The chain uses TRBV28 and TRBJ1-2, with 8 bases identical to TRBD1. V was clipped by 2 bases and J by 8 bases; unmatched bases: 13. Per germline, CDR1 MDHEN and CDR2 SYDVKM. This CDR3 contains 16 residues.

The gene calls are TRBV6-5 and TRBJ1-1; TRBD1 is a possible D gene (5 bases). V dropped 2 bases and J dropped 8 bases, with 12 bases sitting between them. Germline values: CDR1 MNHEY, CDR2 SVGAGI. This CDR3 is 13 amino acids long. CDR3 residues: CASSYLGTSEAFF. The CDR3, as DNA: TGTGCCAGCAGTTACCTGGGGACCTCCGAAGCTTTCTTT.

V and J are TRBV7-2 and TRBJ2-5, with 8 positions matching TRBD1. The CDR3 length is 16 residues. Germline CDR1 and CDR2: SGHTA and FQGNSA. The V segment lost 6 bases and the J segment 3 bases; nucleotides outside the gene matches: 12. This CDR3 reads CASRGKGQGKEETQYF. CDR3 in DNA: TGTGCCAGCAGGGGAAAAGGACAGGGAAAGGAAGAGACCCAGTACTTC.

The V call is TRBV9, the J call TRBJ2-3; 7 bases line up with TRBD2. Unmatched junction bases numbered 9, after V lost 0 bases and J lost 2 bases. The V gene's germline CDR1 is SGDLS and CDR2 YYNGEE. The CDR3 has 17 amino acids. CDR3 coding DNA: TGTGCCAGCAGCGTAGTCCCCAGGGAGGGGTACACAGATACGCAGTATTTT. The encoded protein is CASSVVPREGYTDTQYF.

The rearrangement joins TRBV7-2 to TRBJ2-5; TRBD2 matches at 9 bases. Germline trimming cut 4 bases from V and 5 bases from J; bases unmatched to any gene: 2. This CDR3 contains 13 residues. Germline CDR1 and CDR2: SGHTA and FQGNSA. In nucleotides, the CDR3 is TGTGCCAGCAGCTCAGCGGGGGGCGAGACCCAGTACTTC. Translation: CASSSAGGETQYF.

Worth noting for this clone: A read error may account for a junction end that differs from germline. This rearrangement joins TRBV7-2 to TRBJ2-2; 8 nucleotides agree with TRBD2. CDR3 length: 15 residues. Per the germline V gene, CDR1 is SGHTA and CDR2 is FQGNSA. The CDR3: CARSLGGGRAGELFF. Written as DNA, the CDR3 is TGTGCCCGCAGCTTAGGCGGGGGGCGGGCCGGGGAGCTGTTTTTT.

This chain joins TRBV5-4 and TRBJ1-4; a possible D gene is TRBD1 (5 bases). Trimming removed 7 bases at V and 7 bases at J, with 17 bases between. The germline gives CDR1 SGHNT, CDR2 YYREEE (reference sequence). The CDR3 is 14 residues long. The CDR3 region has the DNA TGTGCCAGCCATGAGTTGGGGCGAGGTGAAAAACTGTTTTTT. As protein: CASHELGRGEKLFF.

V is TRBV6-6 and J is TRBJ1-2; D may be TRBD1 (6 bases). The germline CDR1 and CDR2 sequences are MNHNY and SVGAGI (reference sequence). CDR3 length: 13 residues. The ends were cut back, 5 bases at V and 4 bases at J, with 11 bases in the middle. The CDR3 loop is CASSQDSFYGYTF. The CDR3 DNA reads TGTGCCAGCAGTCAGGACAGCTTCTATGGCTACACCTTC.

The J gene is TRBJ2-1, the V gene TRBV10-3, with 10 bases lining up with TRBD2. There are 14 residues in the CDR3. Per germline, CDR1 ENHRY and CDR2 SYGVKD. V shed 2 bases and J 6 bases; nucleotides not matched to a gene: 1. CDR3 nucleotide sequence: TGTGCCATCAGTGAGACTAGCGGGATCAATGAGCAGTTCTTC. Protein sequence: CAISETSGINEQFF.

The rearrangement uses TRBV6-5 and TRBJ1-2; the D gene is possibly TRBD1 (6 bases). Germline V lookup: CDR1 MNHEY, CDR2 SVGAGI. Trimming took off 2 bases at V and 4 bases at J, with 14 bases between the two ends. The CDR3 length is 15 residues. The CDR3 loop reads CASSYREKGGYGYTF. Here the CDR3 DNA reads TGTGCCAGCAGTTACCGTGAAAAAGGGGGCTATGGCTACACCTTC.

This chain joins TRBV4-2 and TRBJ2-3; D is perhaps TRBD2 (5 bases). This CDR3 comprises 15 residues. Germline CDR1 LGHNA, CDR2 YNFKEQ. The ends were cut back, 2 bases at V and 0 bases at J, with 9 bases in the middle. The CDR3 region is CASSQLGVSTDTQYF. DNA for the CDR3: TGTGCCAGCAGCCAATTGGGAGTTAGCACAGATACGCAGTATTTT.

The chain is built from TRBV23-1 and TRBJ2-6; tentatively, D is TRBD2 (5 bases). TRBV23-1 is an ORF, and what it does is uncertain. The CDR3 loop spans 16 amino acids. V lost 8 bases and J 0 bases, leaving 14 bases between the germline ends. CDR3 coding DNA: TGCGCCAGCGAGCGGCTACCAGGCTCTGGGGCCAACGTCCTGACTTTC. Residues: CASERLPGSGANVLTF.

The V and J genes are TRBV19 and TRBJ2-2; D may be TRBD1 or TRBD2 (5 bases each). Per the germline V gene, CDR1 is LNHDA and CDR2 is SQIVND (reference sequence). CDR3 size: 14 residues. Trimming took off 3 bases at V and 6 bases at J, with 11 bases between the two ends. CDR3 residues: CASSMGVGPGELFF. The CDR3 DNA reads TGTGCCAGTAGTATGGGGGTCGGACCCGGGGAGCTGTTTTTT. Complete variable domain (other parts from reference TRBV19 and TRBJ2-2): DGGITQSPKYLFRKEGQNVTLSCEQNLNHDAMYWYRQDPGQGLRLIYYSQIVNDFQKGDIAEGYSVSREKKESFPLTVTSAQKNPTAFYLCASSMGVGPGELFFGEGSRLTVL.

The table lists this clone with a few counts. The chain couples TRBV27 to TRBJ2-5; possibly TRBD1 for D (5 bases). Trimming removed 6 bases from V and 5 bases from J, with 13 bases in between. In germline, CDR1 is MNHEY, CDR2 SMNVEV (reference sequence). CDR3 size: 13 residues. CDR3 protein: CASSIRVRETQYF. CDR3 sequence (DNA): TGTGCCAGCAGCATCAGGGTTCGCGAGACCCAGTACTTC.

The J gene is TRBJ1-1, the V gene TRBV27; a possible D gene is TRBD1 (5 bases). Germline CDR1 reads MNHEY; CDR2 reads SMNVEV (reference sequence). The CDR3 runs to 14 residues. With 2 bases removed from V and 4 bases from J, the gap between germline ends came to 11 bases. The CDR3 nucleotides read TGTGCCAGCAGTTTAGGGGGAGAAGGCACTGAAGCTTTCTTT. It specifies CASSLGGEGTEAFF.

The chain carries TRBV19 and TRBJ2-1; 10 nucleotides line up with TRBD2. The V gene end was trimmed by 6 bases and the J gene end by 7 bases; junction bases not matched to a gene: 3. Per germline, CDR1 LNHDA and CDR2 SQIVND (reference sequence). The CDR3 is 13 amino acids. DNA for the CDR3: TGTGCCAGTAGCATGGGACTAGCGAATGAGCAGTTCTTC. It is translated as CASSMGLANEQFF.

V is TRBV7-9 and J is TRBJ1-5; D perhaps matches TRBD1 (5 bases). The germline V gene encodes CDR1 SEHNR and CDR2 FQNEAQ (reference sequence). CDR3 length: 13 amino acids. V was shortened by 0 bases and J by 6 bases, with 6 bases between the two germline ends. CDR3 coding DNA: TGTGCCAGCAGCTTAGCGACAGCTCAGCCCCAGCATTTT. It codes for CASSLATAQPQHF. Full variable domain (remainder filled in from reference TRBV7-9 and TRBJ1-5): DTGVSQNPRHKITKRGQNVTFRCDPISEHNRLYWYRQTLGQGPEFLTYFQNEAQLEKSRLLSDRFSAERPKGSFSTLEIQRTEQGDSAMYLCASSLATAQPQHFGDGTRLSIL.

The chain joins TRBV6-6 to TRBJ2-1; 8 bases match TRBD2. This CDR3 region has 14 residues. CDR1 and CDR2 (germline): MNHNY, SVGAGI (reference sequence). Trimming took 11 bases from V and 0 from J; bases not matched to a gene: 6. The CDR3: CALSAGGSYNEQFF. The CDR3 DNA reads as TGTGCCCTAAGTGCGGGAGGCTCCTACAATGAGCAGTTCTTC.

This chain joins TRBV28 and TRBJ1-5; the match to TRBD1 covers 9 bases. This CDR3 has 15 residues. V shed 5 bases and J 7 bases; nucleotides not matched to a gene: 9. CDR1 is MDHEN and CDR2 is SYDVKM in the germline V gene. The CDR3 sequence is CASSTPGQGGQPQHF. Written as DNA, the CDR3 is TGTGCCAGCAGTACCCCGGGACAGGGAGGACAGCCCCAGCATTTT.

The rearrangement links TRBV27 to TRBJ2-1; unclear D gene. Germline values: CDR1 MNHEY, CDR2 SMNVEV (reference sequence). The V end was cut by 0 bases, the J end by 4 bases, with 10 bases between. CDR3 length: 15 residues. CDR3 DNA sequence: TGTGCCAGCAGTTTATCGTGGCAGACGTACAATGAGCAGTTCTTC. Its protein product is CASSLSWQTYNEQFF.

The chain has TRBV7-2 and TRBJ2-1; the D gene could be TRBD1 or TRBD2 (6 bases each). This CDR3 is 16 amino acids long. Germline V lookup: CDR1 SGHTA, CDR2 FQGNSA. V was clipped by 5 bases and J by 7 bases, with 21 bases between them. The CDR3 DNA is TGTGCCAGCAGCCCGAGACTGGGTCGAGGGGGGAATGAGCAGTTCTTC. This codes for CASSPRLGRGGNEQFF. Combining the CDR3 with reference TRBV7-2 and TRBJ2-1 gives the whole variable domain GAGVSQSPSNKVTEKGKDVELRCDPISGHTALYWYRQSLGQGLEFLIYFQGNSAPDKSGLPSDRFSAERTGGSVSTLTIQRTQQEDSAVYLCASSPRLGRGGNEQFFGPGTRLTVL.

The CDR3 nucleotides are TGCGCCAGCAGCTTGGGTCGACTGACAGATACGCAGTATTTT. Its translation is CASSLGRLTDTQYF. The V gene is TRBV5-1, the J gene TRBJ2-3; D gene ambiguous. Trimming took 0 bases from V and 3 from J, leaving 8 bases between them. The CDR3 totals 14 residues. Germline CDR1 SGHRS, CDR2 YFSETQ.